These 22 T cell receptor beta chains share one sample of origin, sequenced in a study of cytomegalovirus exposure and HLA in healthy donors. The PCR made use of 60 Vbeta and 13 Jbeta primers. Sequencing used immunoSEQ multiplex PCR; TCRdb keeps in-frame clones, though not all of them. This sample carries 130,000 or so clones, 81% of them seen once, and the ten largest clones take 2% to 2.5%. Sequencing used PBMCs. These receptor sequences come from a woman in her thirties or forties in good health and CMV-seronegative.

The chain combines TRBV19 with TRBJ1-6, with D perhaps TRBD1 (6 bases). The germline CDR1 and CDR2 sequences are LNHDA and SQIVND (reference sequence). V gave up 6 bases and J gave up 7 bases, with 13 bases separating them. This CDR3 has 14 residues. The CDR3 DNA sequence: TGTGCCAGTAGGGCGGACAGTCAAAATTCACCCCTCCACTTT. This codes for CASRADSQNSPLHF.

The CDR3 coding sequence is TGTGCCAGCAGCTTGCACACGGCGGGGAGAAATGAGCAGTTCTTC. Translated: CASSLHTAGRNEQFF. V and J are TRBV5-8 and TRBJ2-1; TRBD2 might be the D (6 bases). V gave up 1 base and J gave up 7 bases, with 15 bases separating them. Germline loops: CDR1 SGHTS, CDR2 YDEGEE. The CDR3 extends over 15 amino acids.

This sequence joins TRBV5-1 and TRBJ2-7; a weak D match, TRBD1 (6 bases). This CDR3 spans 16 amino acids. Looked up from germline, CDR1 is SGHRS and CDR2 is YFSETQ. Trimming removed 3 bases at V and 0 bases at J, with 16 bases between. This CDR3 reads CASSWGFETGSYEQYF. For the CDR3, the DNA is TGCGCCAGCAGCTGGGGCTTCGAGACAGGCTCCTACGAGCAGTACTTC.

The J gene is TRBJ2-3, the V gene TRBV7-3, with 11 bases aligning to TRBD2. The germline gives CDR1 SGHTA, CDR2 FQGTGA. The CDR3 spans 18 residues. Trimming cost V 0 bases and J 1 base; bases outside gene matches: 6. The CDR3 DNA sequence: TGTGCCAGCAGCTTAACGGCTAGCGGGGGGATTGGCACAGATACGCAGTATTTT. This gives the protein CASSLTASGGIGTDTQYF.

The V gene is TRBV7-9, the J gene TRBJ1-1; the D is unclear. This CDR3 has 15 amino acids. Per germline, CDR1 SEHNR and CDR2 FQNEAQ (reference sequence). V dropped 1 base and J dropped 5 bases, with 14 bases sitting between them. In nucleotides, the CDR3 is TGTGCCAGCAGCTTAGTGCACAAGGGAGAGACTGAAGCTTTCTTT. Residues: CASSLVHKGETEAFF.

Notes on this clone: Other nucleotide sequences from this sample produce the same CDR3. V and J are TRBV18 and TRBJ2-7; D is perhaps TRBD1 (6 bases). CDR3 length: 13 amino acids. Germline CDR1 reads KGHSH; CDR2 reads LQKENI. V was pared by 3 bases and J by 3 bases, with 9 bases between. CDR3 in amino acids: CASSPQGGYEQYF. CDR3 coding DNA: TGTGCCAGCTCACCCCAAGGGGGCTACGAGCAGTACTTC.

The chain employs TRBV10-2 and TRBJ1-2; TRBD1 might be the D (6 bases). Germline loops: CDR1 WSHSY, CDR2 SAAADI. This CDR3 is built from 14 residues. Trimming removed 6 bases at V and 8 bases at J, with 19 bases between. The CDR3 protein is CASRVDSEGGGYTF. The CDR3 DNA follows: TGCGCCAGCAGAGTGGACAGCGAGGGGGGGGGCTACACCTTC.

V usage is TRBV6-1 and J usage is TRBJ2-1; possible D gene TRBD2, 5 bases. The CDR3 has 15 residues. V lost 7 bases and J lost 0, with 13 bases in between. The germline V gene has CDR1 MNHNS and CDR2 SASEGT. CDR3 bases: TGTGCCAGCAACGGCGACGGAGGCTCCTACAATGAGCAGTTCTTC. Encoded protein: CASNGDGGSYNEQFF.

The V call is TRBV5-6, the J call TRBJ2-7, with 8 bases that match TRBD1. CDR1 is SGHDT, CDR2 YYEEEE, per germline. The CDR3 is made up of 14 amino acids. With 2 bases clipped from V and 6 bases from J, the junction kept 7 bases outside the gene matches. The CDR3 here is CASSLTGGQGEQYF. CDR3 in DNA: TGTGCCAGCAGCTTAACAGGGGGGCAAGGCGAGCAGTACTTC.

The chain has TRBV6-1 and TRBJ1-5; D gene ambiguous. From germline, CDR1 is MNHNS and CDR2 SASEGT. Trimming cost V 4 bases and J 4 bases, with 11 bases left between them. CDR3 length: 14 residues. In DNA, the CDR3 is TGTGCCAGCAGTGGGCAGTGGGAGAATCAGCCCCAGCATTTT. Encoded protein: CASSGQWENQPQHF.

The chain uses TRBV18 and TRBJ2-5; D may be TRBD1 (6 bases). CDR1 is KGHSH, CDR2 LQKENI, per germline. With 3 bases removed from V and 9 bases from J, the gap between germline ends came to 26 bases. The CDR3 is made up of 17 amino acids. The CDR3 reads CASSPTIQGSRTEAQYF. CDR3 nucleotides: TGTGCCAGCTCACCTACGATACAGGGATCACGGACCGAGGCCCAGTACTTC.

V and J are TRBV5-4 and TRBJ2-2; D is perhaps TRBD1 (6 bases). V lost 4 bases, J lost 5 bases, and 15 bases lay in between. Germline V gene sequence: CDR1 SGHNT, CDR2 YYREEE (reference sequence). The CDR3 loop spans 15 amino acids. Written as DNA, the CDR3 is TGTGCCAGCAGCCAATCCGGGACAAGGACCGGGGAGCTGTTTTTT. Amino acids: CASSQSGTRTGELFF.

The chain employs TRBV6-5 and TRBJ1-2; 7 nucleotides line up with TRBD1. In germline, CDR1 is MNHEY, CDR2 SVGAGI. V lost 4 bases and J lost 3; bases outside the gene matches: 5. The CDR3 sequence is 14 residues long. The CDR3 nucleotides are TGTGCCAGCAGTTCCTCGGGACAGCACTATGGCTACACCTTC. It codes for CASSSSGQHYGYTF.

This clone has only a few counts. The rearrangement uses TRBV6-1 and TRBJ1-2, with D maybe TRBD1 (5 bases). There are 13 residues in the CDR3. Germline CDR1 and CDR2: MNHNS and SASEGT. Trimming took off 3 bases at V and 4 bases at J, with 9 bases between the two ends. The CDR3 reads CASSEGGSYGYTF. The DNA of the CDR3 is TGTGCCAGCAGTGAGGGGGGGAGCTATGGCTACACCTTC.

The rearrangement links TRBV18 to TRBJ1-2; 7 nucleotides match TRBD1. Germline V CDR1 and CDR2: KGHSH, LQKENI. The CDR3 loop spans 14 amino acids. J lost 3 bases, V lost 6 bases, and 7 bases had no gene match. The CDR3 protein is CASSQTGLYYGYTF. CDR3 in DNA: TGTGCCAGCTCGCAGACAGGGCTCTACTATGGCTACACCTTC. The full variable domain, its missing parts supplied by reference TRBV18 and TRBJ1-2, is NAGVMQNPRHLVRRRGQEARLRCSPMKGHSHVYWYRQLPEEGLKFMVYLQKENIIDESGMPKERFSAEFPKEGPSILRIQQVVRGDSAAYFCASSQTGLYYGYTFGSGTRLTVV.

This chain uses TRBV7-9 with TRBJ2-7, with D maybe TRBD2 (6 bases). Trimming removed 5 bases from V and 4 bases from J, with 12 bases in between. This CDR3 has 13 residues. Looked up from germline, CDR1 is SEHNR and CDR2 is FQNEAQ (reference sequence). The chain's CDR3 is CASSPGRGYEQYF. Here the CDR3 DNA reads TGTGCCAGCAGCCCCGGGAGAGGTTACGAGCAGTACTTC.

The chain uses TRBV28 and TRBJ2-1; D is possibly TRBD2 (6 bases). Germline V CDR1 and CDR2: MDHEN, SYDVKM. Deletions cut 6 bases from V and 1 base from J, with 16 bases between. This CDR3 has 16 amino acids. Written as DNA, the CDR3 is TGTGCCAGCAGCCCCTACGGGGGATGGTCCTACAATGAGCAGTTCTTC. It yields the protein CASSPYGGWSYNEQFF. The whole variable domain, filled in from reference TRBV28 and TRBJ2-1, reads DVKVTQSSRYLVKRTGEKVFLECVQDMDHENMFWYRQDPGLGLRLIYFSYDVKMKEKGDIPEGYSVSREKKERFSLILESASTNQTSMYLCASSPYGGWSYNEQFFGPGTRLTVL.

A word on this clone: Germline is not matched at one junction end, which may reflect a read error. The chain joins TRBV27 to TRBJ2-7; D possibly corresponds to TRBD1 (6 bases). This CDR3 has 14 amino acids. CDR1 and CDR2 (germline): MNHEY, SMNVEV (reference sequence). The DNA for the CDR3 is TGTGCCAGCAGCCCCACCTTGGACAGATACGAGCGGTACTTC. Amino acid sequence: CASSPTLDRYERYF.

Note on this clone: This same CDR3 is encoded by further DNA sequences in the sample. V usage is TRBV6-5 and J usage is TRBJ2-3, with 9 bases aligning to TRBD2. Germline trimming cut 2 bases from V and 4 bases from J; bases unmatched to any gene: 4. This CDR3 spans 15 amino acids. CDR1 MNHEY and CDR2 SVGAGI come from the germline V gene. In DNA form, the CDR3 reads TGTGCCAGCAGTTACGGAGCGGGGGGAGCAGATACGCAGTATTTT. Translating it yields CASSYGAGGADTQYF.

This clone was observed a few times. The chain carries TRBV27 and TRBJ1-2, with D hard to call. The CDR3 contains 12 residues. Germline CDR1 and CDR2: MNHEY and SMNVEV (reference sequence). V shed 6 bases and J shed 2 bases, with 7 bases lying between them. The CDR3 sequence: CASSTGNYGYTF. The CDR3 nucleotides are TGTGCCAGCAGCACCGGGAACTATGGCTACACCTTC.

V gene TRBV28 combines with J gene TRBJ2-7; 7 bases fit TRBD2. J lost 3 bases, V lost 1 base, and 3 bases had no gene match. The CDR3 consists of 14 residues. CDR1 and CDR2 from the germline V gene are MDHEN and SYDVKM. The CDR3 sequence is CASSLSLANYEQYF. CDR3 nucleotides: TGTGCCAGCAGTTTATCACTAGCGAACTACGAGCAGTACTTC.

The chain recombines TRBV5-1 with TRBJ2-1; 9 bases line up with TRBD2. The CDR3 has 15 residues. Germline V gene data show CDR1 as SGHRS and CDR2 as YFSETQ. Trimming at V came to 5 bases and at J to 2 bases, leaving 5 bases not matched to a gene. For the CDR3, the DNA is TGCGCCAGCAGTCTCGCTAGCGGGGCCTACAATGAGCAGTTCTTC. It encodes CASSLASGAYNEQFF.